This TCR beta chain emerged from a study of patients and donors after allogeneic stem cell transplantation. MiXCR, run by TCRdb on the RT-PCR reads, gives a single entry per CDR3 protein. The sample contains roughly 190,000 distinct CDR3 sequences, 41% of which appear only once. The CDR3 is made up of 15 amino acids. V lost 5 bases and J 3 bases, leaving 14 bases between the germline ends. The receptor's source is a human donor who was either an allogeneic HSCT recipient or a stem cell or donor lymphocyte infusion donor (not recorded which). It is not recorded whose cells these are; they may come from a transplant donor. The sequenced sample was blood, either unsorted or a sorted T cell fraction (not recorded which). The gene calls are TRBV12-3 or TRBV12-4 and TRBJ1-5; possible D gene TRBD1, 5 bases. The CDR3 nucleotides read TGTGCCAGCAGTGCTACGGGGGAGCCCAATCAGCCCCAGCATTTT. Protein product: CASSATGEPNQPQHF.